Sequencing of this T cell receptor (beta chain) was carried out in a study of graft-versus-host responses after intestinal transplantation. Germline trimming cut 1 base from V and 1 base from J; bases unmatched to any gene: 10. This CDR3 is 17 amino acids long. The repertoire was sequenced with immunoSEQ multiplex PCR; TCRdb's copy has only in-frame clones and lacks some. The sample carries some 15,000 clones, 67% recorded once. Graft tissue was processed to release intraepithelial and lamina propria lymphocytes. Regarding this clone: What it binds is not known.

General study findings and limits: GvH clones detected in recipient marrow included some appearing first in ileum or blood.

The material sequenced was ileum tissue, taken around 95 weeks after intestinal transplantation. The chain couples TRBV23-1 to TRBJ2-7, with 7 bases matching TRBD2. TRBV23-1 is placed among ORFs of uncertain function. The clonotype was recovered from a human patient who received an intestinal transplant, so some T cells may come from the graft donor. Here the CDR3 reads CASSQFSLRDYSYEQYF. CDR3 in DNA: TGCGCCAGCAGTCAATTTTCTCTTCGGGACTATTCCTACGAGCAGTACTTC.